Below, 23 T cell receptor beta chains from the same sample are listed, as sequenced in a study of T cell repertoires in cytomegalovirus infection (dated by TCRdb to 2018 to 2020). The instrument was an Illumina HiSeq 1500. TCRdb's own reprocessing of the public reads used fastp at Q25 and MiXCR and kept productive beta chains. Entries are consolidated by CDR3 protein sequence, retaining the most common genes and DNA. This sample is represented by fewer than 550,000 distinct CDR3 sequences; about 25% of them were singletons. The ten top clones hold approximately 13% of the sample. Material for sequencing was PBMCs. These receptors were collected from a human donor in good health (CMV status not recorded). Some clones in this sample may be carry-over from other donors' samples.

This clonotype has only a few counts. The chain has TRBV7-3 and TRBJ2-5; D ambiguous. The CDR3 spans 13 residues. CDR1 is SGHTA, CDR2 FQGTGA, per germline. V dropped 2 bases and J dropped 5 bases, with 9 bases sitting between them. The CDR3 coding sequence is TGTGCCAGCAGCTTAGAAGGTGTGGAGACCCAGTACTTC. Its protein is CASSLEGVETQYF.

The rearrangement joins TRBV6-5 to TRBJ2-2; 11 nucleotides agree with TRBD1. The CDR3 is 16 amino acids. Trimming at V came to 1 base and at J to 7 bases, leaving 5 bases not matched to a gene. Germline values: CDR1 MNHEY, CDR2 SVGAGI. This CDR3 reads CASSYFGQGAGGELFF. The CDR3 coding sequence is TGTGCCAGCAGTTACTTTGGACAGGGGGCCGGCGGGGAGCTGTTTTTT.

This clonotype occurred many times. The J gene is TRBJ1-5, the V gene TRBV7-2; 8 positions agree with TRBD1. V was pared by 7 bases and J by 3 bases, with 8 bases of the junction left unmatched. Germline-derived CDR1 and CDR2 are SGHTA and FQGNSA. The length of the CDR3 is 15 residues. This CDR3 is CASTDGQGFNQPQHF. The CDR3 DNA follows: TGTGCCAGCACCGACGGACAGGGCTTCAATCAGCCCCAGCATTTT.

The V call is TRBV27, the J call TRBJ1-2; D is unresolved. Germline assignment: CDR1 MNHEY and CDR2 SMNVEV (reference sequence). This CDR3 is 14 amino acids long. Trimming removed 4 bases from V and 7 bases from J, with 16 bases in between. This CDR3 reads CASSYGSRGTGYTF. CDR3 nucleotide sequence: TGTGCCAGCAGTTACGGGAGCCGGGGAACTGGCTACACCTTC.

V usage is TRBV7-9 and J usage is TRBJ2-1; D is possibly TRBD2 (5 bases). V lost 5 bases to trimming and J lost 9 bases, with 14 bases between them. This CDR3 comprises 13 residues. The germline gives CDR1 SEHNR, CDR2 FQNEAQ (reference sequence). CDR3 loop: CASSDTPRGEQFF. DNA of the CDR3: TGTGCCAGCAGCGACACCCCTCGGGGTGAGCAGTTCTTC. The full variable domain, its missing parts supplied by reference TRBV7-9 and TRBJ2-1, is DTGVSQNPRHKITKRGQNVTFRCDPISEHNRLYWYRQTLGQGPEFLTYFQNEAQLEKSRLLSDRFSAERPKGSFSTLEIQRTEQGDSAMYLCASSDTPRGEQFFGPGTRLTVL.

The rearrangement joins TRBV15 to TRBJ1-2; D is unclear. The CDR3 totals 15 residues. V lost 3 bases, J lost 4 bases, and 15 bases lay in between. The germline CDR1 and CDR2 sequences are LNHNV and YYDKDF (reference sequence). As DNA, the CDR3 is TGTGCCACCAGCAGGGACCCCCAATGGACCTATGGCTACACCTTC. It translates to CATSRDPQWTYGYTF. The entire variable domain, with the rest obtained from reference TRBV15 and TRBJ1-2, is as follows: DAMVIQNPRYQVTQFGKPVTLSCSQTLNHNVMYWYQQKSSQAPKLLFHYYDKDFNNEADTPDNFQSRRPNTSFCFLDIRSPGLGDTAMYLCATSRDPQWTYGYTFGSGTRLTVV.

The chain uses TRBV2 and TRBJ2-1, with TRBD2 matching 10 bases. The CDR3 length is 15 residues. V was pared by 8 bases and J by 5 bases, with 9 bases of the junction left unmatched. Per germline, CDR1 SNHLY and CDR2 FYNNEI. The CDR3 spells CASGSGRNYNNEQFF. The CDR3, as DNA: TGTGCCAGCGGTAGCGGGAGGAACTATAACAATGAGCAGTTCTTC.

As regards this clonotype: A much more abundant neighbour one base away suggests this may be a read error. The gene calls are TRBV7-2 and TRBJ2-5; D is perhaps TRBD2 (5 bases). Looked up from germline, CDR1 is SGHTA and CDR2 is FQGNSA. V was shortened by 1 base and J by 5 bases, with 23 bases between the two germline ends. The CDR3 length is 18 residues. The chain's CDR3 is CASSLVSRARGGGETQYF. CDR3 sequence (DNA): TGTGCCAGCAGCTTAGTTAGTAGGGCTCGCGGCGGCGGGGAGACCCAGTACTTC.

Worth noting for this clonotype: A much bigger clone sits one base away, suggesting this may be a read error. Here the CDR3 omits its conserved ending phenylalanine or tryptophan, so a read error is the likely source. The chain is built from TRBV7-2 and TRBJ1-2, with 7 bases lining up with TRBD1. Germline V gene lookup returns CDR1 SGHTA and CDR2 FQGNSA. After removal of 6 bases from V and 8 bases from J, the junction contained 12 bases not matched to a gene. This CDR3 region has 14 residues. The CDR3 here is CASRLVQGQAGYTL. Here the CDR3 DNA reads TGTGCCAGCAGACTAGTCCAAGGACAGGCCGGCTACACCTTA.

At least ten counts were recorded for this clonotype. The rearrangement uses TRBV7-2 and TRBJ2-1; 10 bases fit TRBD2. Trimming took 0 bases from V and 6 from J; bases not matched to a gene: 2. Germline lookup yields CDR1 SGHTA and CDR2 FQGNSA. The CDR3 spans 15 residues. This CDR3 reads CASSLALAGRNEQFF. In DNA form, the CDR3 reads TGTGCCAGCAGCTTAGCACTAGCGGGACGCAATGAGCAGTTCTTC.

The chain carries TRBV7-9 and TRBJ2-3, with unresolved D. The CDR3 is 10 residues long. V was clipped by 8 bases and J by 7 bases, with 7 bases between them. Germline V lookup: CDR1 SEHNR, CDR2 FQNEAQ (reference sequence). CDR3 in amino acids: CASSHHTQYF. CDR3 sequence (DNA): TGTGCCAGCTCCCATCATACGCAGTATTTT.

The CDR3 sequence: CASSTLGEQYF. Written as DNA, the CDR3 is TGTGCCAGTAGTACCCTTGGGGAGCAGTACTTC. This chain joins TRBV19 and TRBJ2-7; D is ambiguous. The V gene lost 4 bases and the J gene lost 7 bases, with 8 bases spanning the gap. Germline assignment: CDR1 LNHDA and CDR2 SQIVND (reference sequence). The length of the CDR3 is 11 residues. The variable domain in full, completed from reference TRBV19 and TRBJ2-7, reads DGGITQSPKYLFRKEGQNVTLSCEQNLNHDAMYWYRQDPGQGLRLIYYSQIVNDFQKGDIAEGYSVSREKKESFPLTVTSAQKNPTAFYLCASSTLGEQYFGPGTRLTVT.

A single count supports this clonotype. The chain couples TRBV20-1 to TRBJ2-5; D not resolved. V was pared by 0 bases and J by 5 bases, with 10 bases between. The CDR3 contains 13 residues. From germline, CDR1 is DFQATT and CDR2 SNEGSKA (reference sequence). The CDR3 spells CSARDGSMETQYF. CDR3 bases: TGCAGTGCTAGAGATGGAAGTATGGAGACCCAGTACTTC.

The J gene is TRBJ2-7, the V gene TRBV28, with 7 bases lining up with TRBD2. The CDR3 length is 15 residues. CDR1 and CDR2 from the germline V gene are MDHEN and SYDVKM. Trimming removed 3 bases from V and 5 bases from J; junction bases left unmatched: 10. The chain's CDR3 is CASSFWGGESDEQYF. The DNA of the CDR3 is TGTGCCAGCAGTTTTTGGGGAGGGGAGAGCGACGAGCAGTACTTC.

V usage is TRBV12-3 or TRBV12-4 and J usage is TRBJ2-3, with TRBD2 identical over 12 bases. V lost 6 bases to trimming and J lost 3 bases; unmatched junction nucleotides: 16. This CDR3 spans 19 amino acids. The CDR3 region has the DNA TGTGCCAGCAGATCAACCGGGCTAGCGGGAGGGGGCAGGACAGATACGCAGTATTTT. It translates to CASRSTGLAGGGRTDTQYF.

This clonotype appeared a few times. J is TRBJ2-1 and V is TRBV29-1; D is tentatively TRBD1 or TRBD2 (6 bases each). The CDR3 length is 14 residues. Germline CDR1 reads SQVTM; CDR2 reads ANQGSEA. Between the trimmed V and J ends, which lost 8 bases and 9 bases, there was a span of 23 bases. The CDR3 loop is CSLTRGVARGEQFF. The DNA of the CDR3 is TGCAGCCTTACTAGGGGGGTTGCCCGAGGTGAGCAGTTCTTC.

This clonotype was counted many times. The rearrangement joins TRBV12-3 or TRBV12-4 to TRBJ2-3; D unclear. Trimming took 4 bases from V and 0 from J, leaving 5 bases between them. The length of the CDR3 is 13 residues. As DNA, the CDR3 is TGTGCCAGCAGTTGGGGTAGCACAGATACGCAGTATTTT. Translation: CASSWGSTDTQYF.

The chain links TRBV6-2 or TRBV6-3 to TRBJ2-1; 8 bases are shared with TRBD2. Germline lookup yields CDR1 MNHEY and CDR2 SVGEGT. V gave up 2 bases and J gave up 3 bases; unmatched junction bases: 3. This CDR3 is built from 15 residues. CDR3 DNA sequence: TGTGCCAGCAGTTACATGGCGGGGGGCTACAATGAGCAGTTCTTC. Encoded protein: CASSYMAGGYNEQFF.

This chain joins TRBV4-1 and TRBJ2-5, with D possibly called TRBD1 or TRBD2 (6 bases each). CDR1 and CDR2 from the germline V gene are MGHRA and YSYEKL. V was pared by 1 base and J by 5 bases, with 11 bases between. This CDR3 has 14 residues. The CDR3 sequence is CASSQGGAWETQYF. The CDR3 DNA is TGCGCCAGCAGCCAAGGGGGGGCTTGGGAGACCCAGTACTTC.

This clonotype was counted only a few times. The genes are TRBV20-1 and TRBJ1-1; a possible D gene is TRBD1 (6 bases). CDR1 DFQATT and CDR2 SNEGSKA come from the germline V gene (reference sequence). Between the trimmed V and J ends, which lost 1 base and 2 bases, there was a span of 11 bases. The CDR3 runs to 14 residues. The CDR3 spells CSARVRGRNTEAFF. For the CDR3, the DNA is TGCAGTGCTAGAGTCAGGGGACGTAACACTGAAGCTTTCTTT.

This clonotype was recorded at least ten times. The chain is built from TRBV4-1 and TRBJ1-2; possible D gene TRBD1, 5 bases. V lost 0 bases and J lost 5, with 13 bases in between. This CDR3 spans 15 amino acids. CDR1 is MGHRA, CDR2 YSYEKL, per germline. This chain's CDR3 is CASSQDRGGKYGYTF. DNA for the CDR3: TGCGCCAGCAGCCAAGATCGGGGGGGGAAGTATGGCTACACCTTC.

This clonotype was seen only once. This chain joins TRBV20-1 and TRBJ1-4; 8 positions match TRBD1. The germline V gene encodes CDR1 DFQATT and CDR2 SNEGSKA (reference sequence). CDR3 size: 14 residues. V shed 5 bases and J 4 bases; nucleotides not matched to a gene: 6. The chain's CDR3 is CSASNRGSNEKLFF. The CDR3 DNA follows: TGCAGTGCTTCGAACAGGGGGAGTAATGAAAAACTGTTTTTT.

This clonotype occurred a few times. The chain uses TRBV15 and TRBJ1-4; a possible D gene is TRBD1 (5 bases). The V and J ends lost 0 bases and 8 bases respectively, with 13 bases between them. This CDR3 region has 15 residues. Germline loops: CDR1 LNHNV, CDR2 YYDKDF (reference sequence). The CDR3 is CATSRDRVSGEKLFF. CDR3 sequence (DNA): TGTGCCACCAGCAGAGATCGGGTGTCAGGGGAAAAACTGTTTTTT.